These T cell receptor beta chains were read from a single sample in a study of shared clonotypes between healthy human individuals. The assay was immunoSEQ multiplex PCR, and TCRdb's table has in-frame clones only and misses some. The repertoire has some 1,100,000 clones, roughly 74% of them found once; the top ten carry approximately 0.56%. The sample comprised memory CD4+ T cells from PBMCs. The receptors derive from a man between 18 and 29 years old in good health. Some clones in this sample may be carry-over from other donors' samples. Each CDR3 is given with its conserved first and last residue. Fields, in order: CDR3 DNA, CDR3 protein, J gene, V gene, clone size, D gene. D genes are given only for firm matches. The size of a clone is reported for some rows only, either as once, few or many, or as a class for expanded clones.

CDR3 DNA: TGTGCCAGCAGTGCCGATCCGGGACAGGGGGGCCCGAAACTGTTTTTT
CDR3 protein: CASSADPGQGGPKLFF
J gene: TRBJ1-4
V gene: TRBV28
clone size: .
D gene: TRBD1

CDR3 DNA: TGCGCCAGCAGCCAGGACAGGGGACCTAATCAGCCCCAGCATTTT
CDR3 protein: CASSQDRGPNQPQHF
J gene: TRBJ1-5
V gene: TRBV4-3
clone size: .
D gene: TRBD1

CDR3 DNA: TGCGCCAGCAGATTAGCGGGAGGCGACAATGAGCAGTTCTTC
CDR3 protein: CASRLAGGDNEQFF
J gene: TRBJ2-1
V gene: TRBV5-1
clone size: .
D gene: TRBD2

CDR3 DNA: TGTGCCAGCAGCTCACGATCGGGGAGCTCCTACAATGAGCAGTTCTTC
CDR3 protein: CASSSRSGSSYNEQFF
J gene: TRBJ2-1
V gene: TRBV9
clone size: .
D gene: .

CDR3 DNA: TGTGCCAGCAGCCGCAGCCCCCGGGGGGGCACAGATACGCAGTATTTT
CDR3 protein: CASSRSPRGGTDTQYF
J gene: TRBJ2-3
V gene: TRBV5-6
clone size: .
D gene: TRBD2

CDR3 DNA: TGCGCCAGCAGCTTGGCCCCTAGCGGGAGTGCGTCCGAGCAGTACTTC
CDR3 protein: CASSLAPSGSASEQYF
J gene: TRBJ2-7
V gene: TRBV5-1
clone size: few
D gene: TRBD2

CDR3 DNA: TGTGCCAGCAGCCCCCGAGCGGGGAGGGAGCGGAAGGTTAGCACAGATACGCAGTATTTT
CDR3 protein: CASSPRAGRERKVSTDTQYF
J gene: TRBJ2-3
V gene: TRBV9
clone size: many
D gene: TRBD2

CDR3 DNA: TGTGCCAGCAGCTTGTCGTGGGACAGGGCCCACGAGCAGTACTTC
CDR3 protein: CASSLSWDRAHEQYF
J gene: TRBJ2-7
V gene: TRBV5-8
clone size: .
D gene: TRBD1

CDR3 DNA: TGTGCCAGCACCAAAATGGGGGGGGCACAAGAGACCCAGTACTTC
CDR3 protein: CASTKMGGAQETQYF
J gene: TRBJ2-5
V gene: TRBV7-2
clone size: .
D gene: .

CDR3 DNA: TGTGCCAGCAGGAATACAGGGTTGGGGGAAGCTTTCTTT
CDR3 protein: CASRNTGLGEAFF
J gene: TRBJ1-1
V gene: TRBV28
clone size: few
D gene: .

CDR3 DNA: TGTGCCAGCACTCCTGGGCAGGGGACTGCTTCTGGGGCCAACGTCCTGACTTTC
CDR3 protein: CASTPGQGTASGANVLTF
J gene: TRBJ2-6
V gene: TRBV2
clone size: .
D gene: .

CDR3 DNA: TGCAGCGTTCTCGGACTAGCGGGAGGACCCATGGATAATGAGCAGTTCTTC
CDR3 protein: CSVLGLAGGPMDNEQFF
J gene: TRBJ2-1
V gene: TRBV29-1
clone size: .
D gene: TRBD2

CDR3 DNA: TGTGCCTTTTTGTTCCCGAAGGGAGATGCTTTCTTT
CDR3 protein: CAFLFPKGDAFF
J gene: TRBJ1-1
V gene: TRBV30
clone size: .
D gene: .

CDR3 DNA: TGTGCCAGCAGCGCCACAGGGGATCTGCAGCCCCAGCATTTT
CDR3 protein: CASSATGDLQPQHF
J gene: TRBJ1-5
V gene: TRBV7-9
clone size: .
D gene: TRBD1

CDR3 DNA: TGCGCCAGCAGCTTGGCTCAGGGAGTGGGAGGCTACACCTTC
CDR3 protein: CASSLAQGVGGYTF
J gene: TRBJ1-2
V gene: TRBV5-1
clone size: few
D gene: .

CDR3 DNA: TGTGCCAGCAGCTCAGGTGGGTCGGCCTACGAGCAGTACTTC
CDR3 protein: CASSSGGSAYEQYF
J gene: TRBJ2-7
V gene: TRBV28
clone size: .
D gene: .

CDR3 DNA: TGTGCCAGCAGGATGACAGTTGCCACTGAAGCTTTCTTT
CDR3 protein: CASRMTVATEAFF
J gene: TRBJ1-1
V gene: TRBV6-5
clone size: .
D gene: .

CDR3 DNA: TGTGCCAGCAGTTACCCGTGGACAGGGAGCACTGAAGCTTTCTTT
CDR3 protein: CASSYPWTGSTEAFF
J gene: TRBJ1-1
V gene: TRBV6-6
clone size: .
D gene: TRBD1

CDR3 DNA: TGCGCCAGCCGCCACCCCCTATCGACAGGGGTTAACACTGAAGCTTTCTTT
CDR3 protein: CASRHPLSTGVNTEAFF
J gene: TRBJ1-1
V gene: TRBV5-1
clone size: .
D gene: TRBD1

CDR3 DNA: TGTGCCAGCAGTGAATTATTAGGGGAGCCCTCCTACGAGCAGTACTTC
CDR3 protein: CASSELLGEPSYEQYF
J gene: TRBJ2-7
V gene: TRBV6-1
clone size: .
D gene: .

CDR3 DNA: TGTGCCAGCAGCTTAGGGCGGGGCTCCTACGAGCAGTACTTC
CDR3 protein: CASSLGRGSYEQYF
J gene: TRBJ2-7
V gene: TRBV7-8
clone size: .
D gene: .